This T cell receptor beta chain stems from a study of blood T cell repertoires in COVID-19. Study-level background: Specimens from acute and convalescent COVID-19 originated in the United States, Italy and Spain.

V lost 4 bases and J lost 7; bases outside the gene matches: 12. The CDR3 runs 15 residues. CDR1 and CDR2 (germline): MRHNA, SNTAGT. The authors' processing: Researchers report that nucleated cell counts were estimated from reference gene primer amplification. Produced via immunoSEQ multiplex PCR; TCRdb's table is partial and in-frame only. Clonal size and the V and J genes are those of that table, whereas D and trimming came from the DNA. The sample carries 13,000 or so clones, roughly 80% recorded once. This TCR derives from a woman older than 75 with acute or convalescent COVID-19. The chain employs TRBV6-4 and TRBJ1-2, with TRBD1 matching 7 bases. The sequenced material came from peripheral blood. For the CDR3, the DNA is TGTGCCAGCAGTGCCCAGGGGGGTGAGGGATCTGGCTACACCTTC. Encoded protein: CASSAQGGEGSGYTF.